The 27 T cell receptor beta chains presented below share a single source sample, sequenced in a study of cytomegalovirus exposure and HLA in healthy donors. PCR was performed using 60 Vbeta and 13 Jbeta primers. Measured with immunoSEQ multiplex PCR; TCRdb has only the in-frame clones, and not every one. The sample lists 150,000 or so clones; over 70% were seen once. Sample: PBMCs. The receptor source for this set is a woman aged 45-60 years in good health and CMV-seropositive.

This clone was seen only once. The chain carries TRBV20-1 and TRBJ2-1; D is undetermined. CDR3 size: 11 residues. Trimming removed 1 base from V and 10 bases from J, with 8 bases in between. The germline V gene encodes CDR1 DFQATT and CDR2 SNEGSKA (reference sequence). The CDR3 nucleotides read TGCAGTGCTAGAGGCAGTCTCGAGCAGTTCTTC. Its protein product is CSARGSLEQFF.

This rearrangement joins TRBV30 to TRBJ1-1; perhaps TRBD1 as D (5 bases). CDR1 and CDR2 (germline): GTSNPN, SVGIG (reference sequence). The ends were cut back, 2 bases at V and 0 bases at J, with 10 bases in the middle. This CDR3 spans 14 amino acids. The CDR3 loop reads CAWSLGPMNTEAFF. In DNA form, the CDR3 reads TGTGCCTGGAGTCTGGGGCCAATGAACACTGAAGCTTTCTTT.

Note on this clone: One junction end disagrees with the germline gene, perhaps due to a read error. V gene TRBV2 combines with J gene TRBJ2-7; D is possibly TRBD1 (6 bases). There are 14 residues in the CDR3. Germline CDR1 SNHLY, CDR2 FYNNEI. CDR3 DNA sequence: TGTGCCAGCAGACAACAGGGATTGTCCTACGGGCAGTACTTC. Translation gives CASRQQGLSYGQYF.

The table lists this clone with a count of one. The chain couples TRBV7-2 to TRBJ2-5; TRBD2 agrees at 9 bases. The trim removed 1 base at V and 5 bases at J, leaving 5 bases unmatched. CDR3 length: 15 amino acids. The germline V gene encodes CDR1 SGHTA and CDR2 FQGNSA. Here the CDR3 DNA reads TGTGCCAGCAGCTTAGTAGCGGGGGATTGGGAGACCCAGTACTTC. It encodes CASSLVAGDWETQYF. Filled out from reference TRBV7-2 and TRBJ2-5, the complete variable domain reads GAGVSQSPSNKVTEKGKDVELRCDPISGHTALYWYRQSLGQGLEFLIYFQGNSAPDKSGLPSDRFSAERTGGSVSTLTIQRTQQEDSAVYLCASSLVAGDWETQYFGPGTRLLVL.

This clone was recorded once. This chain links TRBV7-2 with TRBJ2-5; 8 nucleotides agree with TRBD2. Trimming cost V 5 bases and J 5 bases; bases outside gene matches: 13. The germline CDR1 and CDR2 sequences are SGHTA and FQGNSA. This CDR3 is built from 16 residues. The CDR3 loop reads CASSPRMSGGGETQYF. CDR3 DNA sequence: TGTGCCAGCAGCCCCAGGATGAGCGGGGGTGGGGAGACCCAGTACTTC.

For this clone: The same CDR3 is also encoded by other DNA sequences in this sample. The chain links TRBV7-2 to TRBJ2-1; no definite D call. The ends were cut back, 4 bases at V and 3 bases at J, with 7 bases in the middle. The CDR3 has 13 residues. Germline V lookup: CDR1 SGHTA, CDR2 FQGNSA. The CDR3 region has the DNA TGTGCCAGCAGCTCCCCGGGCTACAATGAGCAGTTCTTC. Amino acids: CASSSPGYNEQFF.

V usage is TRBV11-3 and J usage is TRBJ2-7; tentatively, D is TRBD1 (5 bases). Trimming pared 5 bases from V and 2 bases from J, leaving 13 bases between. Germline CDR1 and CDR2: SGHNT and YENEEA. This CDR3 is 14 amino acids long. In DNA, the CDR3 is TGTGCCAGCAGCCGAAACACAGGTCCCTACGAGCAGTACTTC. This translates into CASSRNTGPYEQYF.

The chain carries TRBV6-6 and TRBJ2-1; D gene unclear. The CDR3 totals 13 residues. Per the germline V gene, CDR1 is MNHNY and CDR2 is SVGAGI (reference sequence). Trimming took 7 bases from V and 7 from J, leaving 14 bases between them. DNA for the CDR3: TGTGCCAGCACCACGCTCGGTATGAATGAGCAGTTCTTC. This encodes CASTTLGMNEQFF.

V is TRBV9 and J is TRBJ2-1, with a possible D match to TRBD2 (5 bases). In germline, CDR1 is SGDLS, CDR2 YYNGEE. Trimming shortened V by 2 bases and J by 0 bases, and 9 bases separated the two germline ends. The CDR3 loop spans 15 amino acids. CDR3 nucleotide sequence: TGTGCCAGCAGCGTTAGCGCTTTCTCCTACAATGAGCAGTTCTTC. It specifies CASSVSAFSYNEQFF. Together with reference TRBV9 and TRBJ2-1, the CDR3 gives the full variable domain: DSGVTQTPKHLITATGQRVTLRCSPRSGDLSVYWYQQSLDQGLQFLIQYYNGEERAKGNILERFSAQQFPDLHSELNLSSLELGDSALYFCASSVSAFSYNEQFFGPGTRLTVL.

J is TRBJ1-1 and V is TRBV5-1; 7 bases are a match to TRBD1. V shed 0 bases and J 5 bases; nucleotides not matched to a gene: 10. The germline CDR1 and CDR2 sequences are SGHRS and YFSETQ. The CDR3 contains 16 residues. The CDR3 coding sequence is TGCGCCAGCAGCTTGGCCCCGGACAGGACATGGACTGAAGCTTTCTTT. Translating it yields CASSLAPDRTWTEAFF.

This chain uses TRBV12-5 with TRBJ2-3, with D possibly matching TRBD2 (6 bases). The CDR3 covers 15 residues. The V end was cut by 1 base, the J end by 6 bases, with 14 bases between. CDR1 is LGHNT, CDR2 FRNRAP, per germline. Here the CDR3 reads CASGLADGGKDTQYF. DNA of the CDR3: TGTGCTAGTGGTTTGGCCGATGGGGGGAAGGATACGCAGTATTTT.

The CDR3 is CASSLQGANQPQHF. The CDR3 DNA is TGCGCCAGCAGCCTACAGGGGGCTAATCAGCCCCAGCATTTT. The chain recombines TRBV4-3 with TRBJ1-5; 9 nucleotides agree with TRBD1. Losses at the gene ends were 4 bases for V and 4 bases for J; bases not matched to a gene: 2. Germline V gives CDR1 LGHNA, CDR2 YSLEER. The CDR3 contains 14 residues.

CDR3 region: CASSLRTGETGELFF. Here the CDR3 DNA reads TGTGCCAGCAGCTTGAGGACAGGGGAAACCGGGGAGCTGTTTTTT. The chain recombines TRBV7-2 with TRBJ2-2, with TRBD1 identical over 9 bases. V dropped 3 bases and J dropped 5; count of bases not matched to a gene: 4. CDR1 and CDR2 (germline): SGHTA, FQGNSA. The CDR3 sequence is 15 residues long.

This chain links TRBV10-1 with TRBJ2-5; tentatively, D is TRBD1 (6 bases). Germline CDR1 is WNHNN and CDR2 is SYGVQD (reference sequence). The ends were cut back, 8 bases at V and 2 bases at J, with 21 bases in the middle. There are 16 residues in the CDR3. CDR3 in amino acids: CASGSGKQGSQETQYF. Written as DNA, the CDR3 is TGCGCCAGCGGCTCTGGAAAGCAGGGGTCTCAAGAGACCCAGTACTTC.

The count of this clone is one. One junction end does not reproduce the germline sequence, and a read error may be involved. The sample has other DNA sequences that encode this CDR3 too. The CDR3 region is CASATGDNQPQHF. Written as DNA, the CDR3 is TGTGCCTCCGCCACAGGGGACAATCAGCCCCAACATTTT. This chain uses TRBV30 with TRBJ1-5, with 7 bases that match TRBD1. CDR1 is GTSNPN, CDR2 SVGIG, per germline (reference sequence). The CDR3 is 13 residues long.

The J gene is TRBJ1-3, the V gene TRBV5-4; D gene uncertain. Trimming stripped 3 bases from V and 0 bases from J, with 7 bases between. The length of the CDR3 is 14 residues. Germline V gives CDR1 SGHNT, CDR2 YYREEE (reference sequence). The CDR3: CASSSQDSGNTIYF. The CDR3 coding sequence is TGTGCCAGCAGCTCTCAGGACTCTGGAAACACCATATATTTT.

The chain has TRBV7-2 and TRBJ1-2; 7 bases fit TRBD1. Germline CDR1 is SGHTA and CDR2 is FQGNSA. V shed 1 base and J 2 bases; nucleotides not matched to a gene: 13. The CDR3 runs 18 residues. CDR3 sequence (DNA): TGTGCCAGCAGCTTAGTCCCTGGGAAGGGGGCGTCCAACTATGGCTACACCTTC. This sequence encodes CASSLVPGKGASNYGYTF.

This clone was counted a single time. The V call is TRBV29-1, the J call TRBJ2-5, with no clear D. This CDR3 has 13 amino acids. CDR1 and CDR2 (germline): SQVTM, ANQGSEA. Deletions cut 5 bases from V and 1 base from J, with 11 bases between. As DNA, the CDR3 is TGCAGCGTTTCCGACATGGGCCAAGAGACCCAGTACTTC. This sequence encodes CSVSDMGQETQYF.

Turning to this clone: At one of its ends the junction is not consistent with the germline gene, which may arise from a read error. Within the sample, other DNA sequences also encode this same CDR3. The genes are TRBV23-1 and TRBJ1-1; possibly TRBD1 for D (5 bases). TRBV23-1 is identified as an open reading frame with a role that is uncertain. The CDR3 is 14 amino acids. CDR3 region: CASSHPKGYAEAFF. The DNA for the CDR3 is TGCGCCAGCAGTCATCCGAAGGGGTACGCTGAAGCCTTCTTT.

For the CDR3, the DNA is TGTGCCAGCAGCCAAGATCGACTAGCTGGTGGGGGGGAGCTGTTTTTT. Amino acid sequence: CASSQDRLAGGGELFF. The rearrangement links TRBV4-2 to TRBJ2-2; 7 nucleotides align to TRBD2. Germline V gives CDR1 LGHNA, CDR2 YNFKEQ. CDR3 length: 16 amino acids. V lost 0 bases and J lost 8; bases outside the gene matches: 9.

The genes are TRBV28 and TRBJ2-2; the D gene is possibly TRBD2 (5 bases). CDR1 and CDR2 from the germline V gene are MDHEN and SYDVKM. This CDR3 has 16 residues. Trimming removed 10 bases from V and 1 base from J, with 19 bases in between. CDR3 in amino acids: CAIKRRGPRNTGELFF. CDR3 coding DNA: TGTGCCATTAAACGTCGGGGTCCCCGGAACACCGGGGAGCTGTTTTTT.

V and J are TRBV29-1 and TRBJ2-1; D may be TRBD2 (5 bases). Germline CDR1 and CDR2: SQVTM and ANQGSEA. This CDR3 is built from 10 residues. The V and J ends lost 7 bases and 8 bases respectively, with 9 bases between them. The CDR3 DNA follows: TGCAGCGGGAGGATCGATGAGCAGTTCTTC. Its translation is CSGRIDEQFF.

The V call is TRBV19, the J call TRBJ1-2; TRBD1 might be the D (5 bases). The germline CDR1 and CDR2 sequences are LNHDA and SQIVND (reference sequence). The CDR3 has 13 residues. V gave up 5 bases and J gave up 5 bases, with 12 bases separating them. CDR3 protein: CASSSGTPYGYTF. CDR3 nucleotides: TGTGCCAGTAGTTCAGGGACTCCATATGGCTACACCTTC.

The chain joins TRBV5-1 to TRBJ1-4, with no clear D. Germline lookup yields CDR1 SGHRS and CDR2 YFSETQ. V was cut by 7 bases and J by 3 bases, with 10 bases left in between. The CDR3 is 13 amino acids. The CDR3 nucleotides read TGCGCCAGCCGTCGGTCGGCTAATGAAAAACTGTTTTTT. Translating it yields CASRRSANEKLFF.

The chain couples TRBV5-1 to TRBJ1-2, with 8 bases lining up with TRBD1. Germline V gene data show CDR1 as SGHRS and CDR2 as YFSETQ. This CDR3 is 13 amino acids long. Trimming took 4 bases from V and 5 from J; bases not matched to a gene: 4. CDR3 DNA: TGCGCCAGCAGCCCCAGGGGGCAGTATGGCTACACCTTC. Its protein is CASSPRGQYGYTF.

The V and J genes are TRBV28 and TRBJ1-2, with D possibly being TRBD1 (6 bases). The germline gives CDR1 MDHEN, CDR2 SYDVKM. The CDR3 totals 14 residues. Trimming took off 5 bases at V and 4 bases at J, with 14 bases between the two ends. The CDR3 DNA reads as TGTGCCAGCAGTCCCACCGGGACAACCTATGGCTACACCTTC. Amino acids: CASSPTGTTYGYTF.

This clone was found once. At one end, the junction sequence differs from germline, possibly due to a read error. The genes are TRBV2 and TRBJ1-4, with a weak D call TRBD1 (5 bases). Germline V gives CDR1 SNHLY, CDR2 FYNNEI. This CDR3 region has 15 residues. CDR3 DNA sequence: TGTGCCAGCAGTTCTATAGGGGAAACTAATGAAAAACCGTTTTTT. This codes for CASSSIGETNEKPFF. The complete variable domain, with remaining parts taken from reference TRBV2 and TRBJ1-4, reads EPEVTQTPSHQVTQMGQEVILRCVPISNHLYFYWYRQILGQKVEFLVSFYNNEISEKSEIFDDQFSVERPDGSNFTLKIRSTKLEDSAMYFCASSSIGETNEKPFFGSGTQLSVL.